The 16 T cell receptor beta chains below all came from one sample that was sequenced in a study of blood T cell repertoires in COVID-19. The table came from immunoSEQ multiplex PCR; TCRdb's copy has only in-frame clones and leaves some out. The table has under 350,000 clones, more than 75% seen once. The sequencing input was PBMCs or T cells enriched from blood (not recorded which). Receptors originate from a man aged 30 to 39 who had recovered from COVID-19.

The J gene is TRBJ1-6, the V gene TRBV9; D might be TRBD1 (6 bases). Germline values: CDR1 SGDLS, CDR2 YYNGEE. Trimming pared 3 bases from V and 9 bases from J, leaving 7 bases between. The CDR3 length is 12 residues. This CDR3 reads CASSEGVSPLHF. CDR3 sequence (DNA): TGTGCCAGCAGCGAGGGGGTTTCACCCCTCCACTTT.

V is TRBV20-1 and J is TRBJ2-1; D not certain. V lost 3 bases, J lost 2 bases, and 11 bases lay in between. This CDR3 is built from 14 residues. Germline-derived CDR1 and CDR2 are DFQATT and SNEGSKA (reference sequence). The CDR3 bases are TGCAGTGCTAGTCTGGCTCGCACCTACAATGAGCAGTTCTTC. It specifies CSASLARTYNEQFF.

The chain uses TRBV29-1 and TRBJ1-1; D remains ambiguous. Looked up from germline, CDR1 is SQVTM and CDR2 is ANQGSEA. This CDR3 has 16 amino acids. Deletions cut 5 bases from V and 3 bases from J, with 22 bases between. The CDR3 DNA reads as TGCAGCGTTAGGACTCCGGACGGTGGCTCGGACACTGAAGCTTTCTTT. This codes for CSVRTPDGGSDTEAFF.

The J gene is TRBJ1-1, the V gene TRBV19; 7 bases map to TRBD1. Unmatched junction bases numbered 10, after V lost 6 bases and J lost 3 bases. Germline assignment: CDR1 LNHDA and CDR2 SQIVND (reference sequence). CDR3 length equals 15 residues. For the CDR3, the DNA is TGTGCCAGTAGAGCGACAGGGCGGAGGGACACTGAAGCTTTCTTT. It yields the protein CASRATGRRDTEAFF.

In this sample, this clone turned up a few times. The genes are TRBV29-1 and TRBJ2-1; 14 nucleotides line up with TRBD2. Germline CDR1 reads SQVTM; CDR2 reads ANQGSEA. The CDR3 has 17 amino acids. The V segment lost 6 bases and the J segment 3 bases; nucleotides outside the gene matches: 10. The CDR3 coding sequence is TGCAGCGTCTCAGGGACTAGCGGGAGTCCGATCTACAATGAGCAGTTCTTC. Translated: CSVSGTSGSPIYNEQFF.

The sample holds one count of this clone. The chain couples TRBV11-2 to TRBJ1-2; no firm D call. Germline CDR1 and CDR2: SGHAT and FQNNGV. Trimming left V 5 bases short and J 6 bases short, with 10 bases between. The CDR3 is 12 amino acids. As DNA, the CDR3 is TGTGCCAGCAGCCCAGATTTCAATGGCTACACCTTC. Its translation: CASSPDFNGYTF.

The count of this clone is one. The chain uses TRBV5-4 and TRBJ2-1, with TRBD2 matching over 12 bases. V was pared by 2 bases and J by 2 bases, with 8 bases of the junction left unmatched. Germline V gene lookup returns CDR1 SGHNT and CDR2 YYREEE (reference sequence). The CDR3 length is 18 residues. The CDR3 region has the DNA TGTGCCAGCAGCTTCGGACTAGCGGGAAGGTCTGCCTACAATGAGCAGTTCTTC. Protein: CASSFGLAGRSAYNEQFF.

The chain joins TRBV10-3 to TRBJ1-6; 9 bases are shared with TRBD1. Germline loops: CDR1 ENHRY, CDR2 SYGVKD. The CDR3 totals 16 residues. V gave up 6 bases and J gave up 8 bases; unmatched junction bases: 11. CDR3 sequence reads: CAIRSFGGQGHSPLHF. CDR3 sequence (DNA): TGTGCCATCAGGTCTTTTGGGGGACAGGGCCATTCACCCCTCCACTTT.

This clone has more than one count but fewer than ten. CDR3 amino acids: CASSPDETGSYEQYF. For the CDR3, the DNA is TGTGCCAGCAGCCCTGATGAGACAGGCTCCTACGAGCAGTACTTC. This chain links TRBV7-6 with TRBJ2-7, with D possibly TRBD1 on 6 matching bases. The CDR3 has 15 residues. Germline loops: CDR1 SGHVS, CDR2 FNYEAQ. Deletions cut 5 bases from V and 0 bases from J, with 14 bases between.

J is TRBJ1-1 and V is TRBV2; tentatively, D is TRBD1 (6 bases). Germline CDR1 reads SNHLY; CDR2 reads FYNNEI. The CDR3 loop spans 13 amino acids. V gave up 6 bases and J gave up 5 bases, with 13 bases separating them. The CDR3 reads CASRKDSKTEAFF. The CDR3 DNA reads as TGTGCCAGCAGGAAGGACAGTAAAACTGAAGCTTTCTTT.

This chain connects TRBV5-1 to TRBJ2-1; 9 nucleotides agree with TRBD2. Looked up from germline, CDR1 is SGHRS and CDR2 is YFSETQ. V was pared by 4 bases and J by 7 bases, with 15 bases of the junction left unmatched. The CDR3 totals 17 residues. CDR3 residues: CASSGGLAGRVGNEQFF. The CDR3 nucleotides read TGCGCCAGCAGCGGGGGTCTAGCGGGGAGAGTGGGGAATGAGCAGTTCTTC.

This clone was detected only a few times. This chain uses TRBV19 with TRBJ2-5; D is perhaps TRBD1 (6 bases). CDR3 length: 13 amino acids. Germline CDR1 reads LNHDA; CDR2 reads SQIVND (reference sequence). The CDR3 DNA sequence: TGTGTTTCGGCCAGGGGCCAGGGAGAGACCCAGTACTTC. Its translation: CVSARGQGETQYF.

The sample holds a few counts of this clone. V usage is TRBV5-4 and J usage is TRBJ1-3, with D uncertain. Per the germline V gene, CDR1 is SGHNT and CDR2 is YYREEE (reference sequence). V was shortened by 3 bases and J by 10 bases, with 8 bases between the two germline ends. The CDR3 covers 11 residues. The CDR3: CASSSAETIYF. The CDR3 region has the DNA TGTGCCAGCAGCTCCGCTGAGACCATATATTTT.

This clone was seen only a few times. The chain is built from TRBV3-1 (or the pseudogene TRBV3-2) and TRBJ1-3; weak D call: TRBD1 (6 bases). Trimming removed 4 bases at V and 2 bases at J, with 9 bases between. Per the germline V gene, CDR1 is LGHDT and CDR2 is YNNKEL (reference sequence). This CDR3 has 14 amino acids. CDR3 sequence reads: CASSRGQPGNTIYF. As DNA, the CDR3 is TGTGCCAGCAGCCGGGGACAACCTGGAAACACCATATATTTT.

This CDR3 reads CASSFRETQYF. DNA for the CDR3: TGTGCCAGCAGTTTCAGGGAGACCCAGTACTTC. This chain joins TRBV28 and TRBJ2-5, with unresolved D. Trimming cost V 3 bases and J 5 bases, with 4 bases left between them. The CDR3 totals 11 residues. Per germline, CDR1 MDHEN and CDR2 SYDVKM.

The table lists this clone with a count of one. The rearrangement uses TRBV6-5 and TRBJ1-6, with TRBD1 identical over 9 bases. This CDR3 is 15 amino acids long. The junction had 8 bases not matched to a gene; V was cut back by 6 bases and J by 8 bases. Per germline, CDR1 MNHEY and CDR2 SVGAGI. The CDR3 region has the DNA TGTGCCAGCAGCAGGCCGGGACAGGGTGATTCACCCCTCCACTTT. Translating it yields CASSRPGQGDSPLHF.